This TCR beta chain was recovered during a study of T cell responses to AZD1222 COVID-19 vaccine (dated by TCRdb to about 2021). About the investigation overall: AZD1222 recipients with second doses at about 4 weeks or about 12 weeks were pooled, because spike-specific TCR depth and breadth did not differ between schedules. A total of under 250 trial participants underwent TCR sequencing, of whom nearly 210 had received two doses of AZD1222 and around 25 had received two doses of the MenACWY control vaccine. Enrollment into the trials was organized by age into subgroups of 18-55, 56-69 and 70-plus years, and those subgroups contained approximately 150, 30 and 60 TCR-sequenced participants, respectively. On the study overall, not on this receptor specifically: A significant rise in spike-specific TCR breadth and depth was observed after two AZD1222 doses relative to day 0 and relative to MenACWY recipients. The vaccine-associated CD4 TCRs covered the entire spike protein, and the dominant responses fell in regions 160-218 and 743-854. Nearly half of unique spike-specific TCRs reportedly recognized epitopes outside regions mutated in the B.1.351 and B.1.1.7 variants. In the small 56-69-year group, the increase in depth fell short of significance, most likely because of low power. Participants were mostly white British and included more females than males, and it was suggested by the authors that clonal diversity may have been underestimated. Conclusions about previously exposed vaccinees are limited because only five to seven AZD1222 recipients were SARS-CoV-2 seropositive at baseline. Because no day 14 peak-response samples were available, the repertoires could be characterized only after the peak T cell response.

The CDR3 regions of human TCRbeta chains were analyzed by immunosequencing. Under the source paper's analysis protocol: TCRs in the repertoires were matched against a reference library of SARS-CoV-2-specific TCRs that had been generated with the MIRA antigen-specificity platform. Breadth was defined as the fraction of unique TCRs that were SARS-CoV-2-associated, and depth was defined as the fraction of total T cells that were SARS-CoV-2-associated. Using the MIRA data, every spike-specific TCR was mapped to the spike region that the TCR reacted to and assigned to either a CD4 or a CD8 class. Log10-transformed breadth and depth values were compared by one-way ANOVA with Sidak's multiple comparisons tests. As stored in TCRdb, this immuneACCESS dataset retains in-frame rearrangements with V and J assigned. A fraction of the clones does not appear; measured against another copy, unresolved V genes explain less than half of the discrepancy, and the remainder lacks a known reason. The V and J calls and clone size come from that table; D and trimming were worked out from the DNA. The sample table holds around 120,000 clones, of which about 85% were seen once. 5% to 7% of the sample lies in the top ten.

The time point label for this specimen denotes: baseline before first vaccination. Vaccinee samples were obtained from the UK trials COV001 and COV002, which included a single-blind randomized controlled phase 2/3 trial of AZD1222 (ChAdOx1 nCoV-19) in healthy adults. For TCRbeta chain sequencing, PBMC samples from trial participants were taken at day 0 and at day 28 after the second dose. On this clone: It lacks a known antigen. Base qualities are not at hand, and no much larger clone is one base apart.

This clonotype originated in an adult in good health. Sequencing used peripheral blood, obtained on day 0 of AZD1222 vaccination.

CDR3 reads: CASSYSGHSNQPQHF. In nucleotide form, the sequence is TGTGCCAGCAGTTACTCCGGGCACAGCAATCAGCCCCAGCATTTT. In this chain, TRBV6-2 or TRBV6-3 is recombined with TRBJ1-5; a confident D gene designation cannot be given. The CDR3, cysteine through phenylalanine, is 15 amino acids long. Of all the DNA, just the CDR3 is kept, 45 bases in frame from base 1. The germline V gene encodes CDR1 MNHEY and CDR2 SVGEGT. Trimming takes 0 bases from V and 1 base from J, and the germline ends sit 7 bases apart.